Shown below are 14 T cell receptor beta chains from a single sample sequenced in a study of T cell responses to AZD1222 COVID-19 vaccine (dated by TCRdb to about 2021). The time point label, as the study defines it: about 28 days (+/-7) after the second vaccine dose. The library relied on the immunoSEQ multiplex PCR assay. Sourced from immuneACCESS, this table was stored by TCRdb with only in-frame sequences that have V and J called. A share of the clones is absent; for the studies checked, an unresolved V gene accounts for under half, and the remainder has no known explanation. The sample table records 100,000 to 150,000 clones; 80% to 95% of these occur just once. 0.85% to 1.2% of the sample is taken by the ten largest. The material sequenced was peripheral blood, taken 28 days after the second AZD1222 dose. The receptors originated from an adult who received the AZD1222 COVID-19 vaccine.

The J gene is TRBJ2-1, the V gene TRBV10-3; D perhaps matches TRBD1 (6 bases). This CDR3 contains 15 residues. Germline assignment: CDR1 ENHRY and CDR2 SYGVKD. Trimming cost V 0 bases and J 7 bases, with 13 bases left between them. For the CDR3, the DNA is TGTGCCATCAGTGAGTCTGCAGGGGTGGGGAATGAGCAGTTCTTC. It specifies CAISESAGVGNEQFF.

The CDR3 region is CATSDSRGADTQYF. The CDR3 nucleotides are TGTGCCACCAGTGATTCCAGGGGCGCAGATACGCAGTATTTT. The gene calls are TRBV24-1 and TRBJ2-3; D is perhaps TRBD1 (6 bases). The CDR3 has 14 residues. Trimming stripped 2 bases from V and 4 bases from J, with 9 bases between. Per the germline V gene, CDR1 is KGHDR and CDR2 is SFDVKD.

This chain links TRBV29-1 with TRBJ1-1; no clear D. Germline loops: CDR1 SQVTM, CDR2 ANQGSEA. This CDR3 spans 12 amino acids. Trimming took off 7 bases at V and 1 base at J, with 10 bases between the two ends. The CDR3 region has the DNA TGCAGCGCCCGAACAGCGAACACTGAAGCTTTCTTT. Residues: CSARTANTEAFF. The full variable domain, rest sourced from reference TRBV29-1 and TRBJ1-1, is SAVISQKPSRDICQRGTSLTIQCQVDSQVTMMFWYRQQPGQSLTLIATANQGSEATYESGFVIDKFPISRPNLTFSTLTVSNMSPEDSSIYLCSARTANTEAFFGQGTRLTVV.

The chain carries TRBV6-2 or TRBV6-3 and TRBJ2-1; the match to TRBD2 covers 12 bases. V was clipped by 2 bases and J by 15 bases; unmatched bases: 8. Germline V gene data show CDR1 as MNHEY and CDR2 as SVGEGT. The CDR3 has 14 residues. The CDR3 DNA is TGTGCCAGCAGTTACACTGGGACTAGCGGGCTTTTGTTCTTC. Protein sequence: CASSYTGTSGLLFF.

The chain employs TRBV7-2 and TRBJ1-2, with TRBD1 matching 7 bases. Germline V gene lookup returns CDR1 SGHTA and CDR2 FQGNSA. V shed 3 bases and J 7 bases; nucleotides not matched to a gene: 5. The length of the CDR3 is 13 residues. In DNA, the CDR3 is TGTGCCAGCAGCTTGAGGGGGCGGGTTGGCTACACCTTC. Protein sequence: CASSLRGRVGYTF.

The gene calls are TRBV6-6 and TRBJ1-5; the match to TRBD1 covers 7 bases. Trimming removed 7 bases from V and 5 bases from J; junction bases left unmatched: 5. The CDR3 runs to 13 residues. CDR1 is MNHNY, CDR2 SVGAGI, per germline (reference sequence). CDR3 amino acids: CASTRQGHQPQHF. Here the CDR3 DNA reads TGTGCCAGCACCAGACAGGGACATCAGCCCCAGCATTTT.

J is TRBJ1-4 and V is TRBV2; the D is unclear. Between the trimmed V and J ends, which lost 4 bases and 5 bases, there was a span of 11 bases. This CDR3 comprises 14 residues. Germline V gene sequence: CDR1 SNHLY, CDR2 FYNNEI. The CDR3 protein is CASSVGGENEKLFF. CDR3 bases: TGTGCCAGCAGTGTAGGCGGGGAAAATGAAAAACTGTTTTTT.

The CDR3: CAWRPVAGFTEAFF. CDR3 bases: TGTGCCTGGAGGCCGGTGGCGGGTTTTACTGAAGCTTTCTTT. The chain joins TRBV30 to TRBJ1-1; D gene unclear. CDR3 size: 14 residues. Trimming took 3 bases from V and 5 from J, leaving 16 bases between them. CDR1 is GTSNPN and CDR2 is SVGIG in the germline V gene (reference sequence).

This clone was observed a few times. The CDR3: CASSRTSGGWNEQFF. The CDR3 DNA reads as TGTGCCAGCAGCCGAACTAGCGGCGGGTGGAATGAGCAGTTCTTC. The V and J genes are TRBV11-3 and TRBJ2-1, with 8 bases fitting TRBD2. The CDR3 totals 15 residues. J lost 7 bases, V lost 5 bases, and 10 bases had no gene match. CDR1 is SGHNT and CDR2 is YENEEA in the germline V gene.

This clone has more than one count but fewer than ten. This chain's CDR3 is CASSQDREAFF. DNA of the CDR3: TGTGCCAGCAGCCAAGACAGGGAAGCTTTCTTT. This rearrangement joins TRBV3-1 (or the pseudogene TRBV3-2) to TRBJ1-1; D is unclear. Germline assignment: CDR1 LGHDT and CDR2 YNNKEL (reference sequence). Trimming took off 0 bases at V and 8 bases at J, with 4 bases between the two ends. The CDR3 runs 11 residues.

The gene calls are TRBV11-2 and TRBJ2-1; 10 bases fit TRBD2. Germline CDR1 reads SGHAT; CDR2 reads FQNNGV. This CDR3 has 16 residues. Losses at the gene ends were 0 bases for V and 9 bases for J; bases not matched to a gene: 8. The CDR3 nucleotides are TGTGCCAGCAGCTTAGATCGGATAGCGGGGGGAACTGAGCAGTTCTTC. Translating gives CASSLDRIAGGTEQFF.

The chain carries TRBV4-3 and TRBJ1-1, with 8 positions matching TRBD1. This CDR3 is built from 14 residues. Germline V CDR1 and CDR2: LGHNA, YSLEER. V was pared by 0 bases and J by 7 bases, with 4 bases of the junction left unmatched. The CDR3, as DNA: TGCGCCAGCAGCCAAGAAATCGACAGGGGTGAAGCTTTCTTT. Translation: CASSQEIDRGEAFF.

The gene calls are TRBV9 and TRBJ2-5; 8 nucleotides agree with TRBD2. The CDR3 runs to 16 residues. Per the germline V gene, CDR1 is SGDLS and CDR2 is YYNGEE. V shed 3 bases and J 5 bases; nucleotides not matched to a gene: 12. The CDR3 reads CASSASSGIPRETQYF. CDR3 DNA: TGTGCCAGCAGCGCCAGTAGCGGGATCCCAAGGGAGACCCAGTACTTC.

The chain couples TRBV9 to TRBJ2-1, with 10 bases matching TRBD2. This CDR3 has 15 amino acids. Germline V gene data show CDR1 as SGDLS and CDR2 as YYNGEE. V lost 3 bases, J lost 7 bases, and 7 bases stayed unmatched. The CDR3 DNA reads as TGTGCCAGCAGCGCCTCCCCAGCGGGAGGGAATGAGCAGTTCTTC. Translating it yields CASSASPAGGNEQFF.